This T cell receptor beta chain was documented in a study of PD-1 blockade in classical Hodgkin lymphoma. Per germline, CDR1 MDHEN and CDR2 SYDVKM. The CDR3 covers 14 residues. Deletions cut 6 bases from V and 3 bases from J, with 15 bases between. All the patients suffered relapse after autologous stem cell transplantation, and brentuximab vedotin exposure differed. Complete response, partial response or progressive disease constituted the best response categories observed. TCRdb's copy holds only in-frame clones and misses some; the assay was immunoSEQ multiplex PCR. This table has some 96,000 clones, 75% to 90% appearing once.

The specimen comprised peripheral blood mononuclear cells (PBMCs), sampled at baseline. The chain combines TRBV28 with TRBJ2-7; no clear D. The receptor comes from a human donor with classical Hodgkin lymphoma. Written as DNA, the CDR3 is TGTGCCAGCAGGTCATGGGGTGGGTACTACGAGCAGTACTTC. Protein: CASRSWGGYYEQYF. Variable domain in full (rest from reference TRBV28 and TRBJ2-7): DVKVTQSSRYLVKRTGEKVFLECVQDMDHENMFWYRQDPGLGLRLIYFSYDVKMKEKGDIPEGYSVSREKKERFSLILESASTNQTSMYLCASRSWGGYYEQYFGPGTRLTVT.